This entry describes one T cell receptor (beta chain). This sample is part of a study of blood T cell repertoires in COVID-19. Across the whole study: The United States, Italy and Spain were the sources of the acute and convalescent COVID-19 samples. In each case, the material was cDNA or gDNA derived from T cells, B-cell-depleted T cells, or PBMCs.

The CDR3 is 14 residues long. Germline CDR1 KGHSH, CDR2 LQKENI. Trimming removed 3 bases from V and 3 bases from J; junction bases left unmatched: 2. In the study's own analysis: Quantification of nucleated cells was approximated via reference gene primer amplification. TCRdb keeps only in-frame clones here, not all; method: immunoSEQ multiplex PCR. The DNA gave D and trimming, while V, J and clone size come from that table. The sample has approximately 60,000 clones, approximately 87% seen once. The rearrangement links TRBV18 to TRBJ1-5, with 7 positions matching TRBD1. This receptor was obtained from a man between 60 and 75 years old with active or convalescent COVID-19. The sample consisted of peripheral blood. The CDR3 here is CASSPGQVNQPQHF. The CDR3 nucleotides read TGTGCCAGCTCACCTGGACAGGTCAATCAGCCCCAGCATTTT. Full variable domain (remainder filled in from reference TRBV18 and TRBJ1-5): NAGVMQNPRHLVRRRGQEARLRCSPMKGHSHVYWYRQLPEEGLKFMVYLQKENIIDESGMPKERFSAEFPKEGPSILRIQQVVRGDSAAYFCASSPGQVNQPQHFGDGTRLSIL.